The sequence of this T cell receptor beta chain was determined in a study of blood T cell repertoires in COVID-19 (TCRdb year 2020). At the level of the whole study: The collaborator samples originated in the United States, Italy and Spain and spanned the acute and convalescent phases of COVID-19. The repertoires were released in a freely available public database intended as a resource for research on the immune response to SARS-CoV-2. Samples were obtained from the ongoing ImmuneRACE study (first 160 participants) and from 1,254 subjects provided by 6 global collaborators. HLA class I and class II types, where available, came from metadata supplied by the sample provider rather than from assay-based typing. The prospective study material was composed of cDNA or gDNA derived from T cells, B-cell-depleted T cells, or PBMCs. Nearly every sample came with metadata listing a de-identified subject ID, COVID-19 status, age in years and sex. Deeply sampled blood TCRbeta repertoires from subjects exposed to, actively infected with, or recovered from COVID-19 were included in the dataset. General study outcomes and caveats: Clinical and demographic metadata were provided uncurated, with the amount varying by source and participant.

TCRbeta CDR3 regions were amplified from genomic DNA using the immunoSEQ Assay, a bias-controlled multiplex PCR. In the original analysis: Within the assay, amplification of reference gene primers was used to estimate how many nucleated cells each sample contained. Sequence reads were collapsed and filtered to measure the absolute abundance of every unique TCRbeta CDR3 rearrangement. Productive Simpson clonality was computed per sample as the square root of Simpson's diversity index over productive rearrangements. Sourced from immuneACCESS, this table was stored by TCRdb with only in-frame sequences that have V and J called. A share of the clones is absent; for the studies checked, an unresolved V gene accounts for under half, and the remainder has no known explanation. V and J calls plus clone size are reproduced from that table; the DNA served to infer D and trimming. A total of about 190,000 clones appear in this sample, roughly 79% of them only once. The ten top clones hold roughly 25% of the sample.

A note on this clone: Which antigen it targets is not known. Base-call qualities are not available, and no considerably larger clone is one nucleotide away. This CDR3 is also generated by other DNA sequences in the sample.

Each collaborating institution followed its own protocols to collect whole blood in K2EDTA tubes. For TCRbeta analysis, collaborator samples were shipped as frozen whole blood, as isolated PBMCs, or as DNA extracted from either sample type. The sample comprised peripheral blood. The source of this sequence is a woman aged 70-85 years with acute or convalescent COVID-19.

The DNA sequence is given as TGTGCCAGCAGGCCCACAGGGGGCAATCAGCCCCAGCATTTT. It codes for CASRPTGGNQPQHF. The chain is made from TRBV6-6 and TRBJ1-5; TRBD1 agrees with 7 junctional bases. Reading the germline V gene (reference sequence) gives CDR1 MNHNY and CDR2 SVGAGI. For this chain, trimming is 6 bases at the V end and 2 bases at the J end, and the number of junction bases without a gene match is 4. The CDR3, from cysteine to phenylalanine, totals 14 residues. Of all the DNA, just the CDR3 is kept, 42 bases in frame from base 1.